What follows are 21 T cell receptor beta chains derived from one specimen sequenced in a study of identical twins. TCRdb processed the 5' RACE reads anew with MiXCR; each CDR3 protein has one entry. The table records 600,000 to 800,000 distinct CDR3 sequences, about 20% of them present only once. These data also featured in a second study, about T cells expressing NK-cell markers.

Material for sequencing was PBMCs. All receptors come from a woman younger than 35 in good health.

CDR3 bases: TGTGCCAGCAGTGGGATAGGGGGACAGGGGGGCGAGCAGTACTTC. Protein: CASSGIGGQGGEQYF. The V call is TRBV12-3 or TRBV12-4, the J call TRBJ2-7, with 11 bases that match TRBD1. V shed 5 bases, J shed 6 bases, and the junction held 9 bases outside the gene matches. This CDR3 is built from 15 residues.

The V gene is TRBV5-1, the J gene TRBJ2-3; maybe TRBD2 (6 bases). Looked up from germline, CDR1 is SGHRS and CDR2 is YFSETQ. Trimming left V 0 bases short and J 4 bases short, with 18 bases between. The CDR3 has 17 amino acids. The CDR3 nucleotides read TGCGCCAGCAGCTTGGGAGTCGCGGGGAGCCTCGCAGATACGCAGTATTTT. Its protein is CASSLGVAGSLADTQYF.

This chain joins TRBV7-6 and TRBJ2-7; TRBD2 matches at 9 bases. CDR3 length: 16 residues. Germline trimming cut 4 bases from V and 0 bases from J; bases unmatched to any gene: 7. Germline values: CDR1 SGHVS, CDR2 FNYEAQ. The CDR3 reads CASSSGLASSSYEQYF. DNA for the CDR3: TGTGCCAGCAGCTCCGGACTAGCGTCGAGCTCCTACGAGCAGTACTTC. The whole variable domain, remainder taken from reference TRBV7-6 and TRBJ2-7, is GAGVSQSPRYKVTKRGQDVALRCDPISGHVSLYWYRQALGQGPEFLTYFNYEAQQDKSGLPNDRFSAERPEGSISTLTIQRTEQRDSAMYRCASSSGLASSSYEQYFGPGTRLTVT.

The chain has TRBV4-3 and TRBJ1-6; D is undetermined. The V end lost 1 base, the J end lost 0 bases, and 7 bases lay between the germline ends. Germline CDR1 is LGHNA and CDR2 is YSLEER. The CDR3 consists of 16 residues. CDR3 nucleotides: TGCGCCAGCAGCCAAGTGGTCGGCTCCTATAATTCACCCCTCCACTTT. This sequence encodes CASSQVVGSYNSPLHF.

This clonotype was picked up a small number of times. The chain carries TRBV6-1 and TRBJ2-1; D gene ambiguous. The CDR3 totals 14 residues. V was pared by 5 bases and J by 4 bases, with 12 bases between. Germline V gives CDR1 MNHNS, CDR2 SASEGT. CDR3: CASSPARSYNEQFF. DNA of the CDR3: TGTGCCAGCAGTCCCGCGAGATCATACAATGAGCAGTTCTTC.

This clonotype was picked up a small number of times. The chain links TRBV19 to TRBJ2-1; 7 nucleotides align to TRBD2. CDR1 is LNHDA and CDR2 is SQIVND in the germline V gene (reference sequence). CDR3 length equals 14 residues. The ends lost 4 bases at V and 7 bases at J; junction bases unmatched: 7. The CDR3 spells CASSTSTSWNEQFF. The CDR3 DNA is TGTGCCAGTAGTACCTCGACTAGCTGGAATGAGCAGTTCTTC.

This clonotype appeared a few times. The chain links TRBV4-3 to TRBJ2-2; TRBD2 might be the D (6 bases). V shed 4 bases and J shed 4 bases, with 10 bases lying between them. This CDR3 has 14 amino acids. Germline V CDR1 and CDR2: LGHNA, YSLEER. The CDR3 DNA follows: TGCGCCAGCAGCCCGGACTACCCCACCGGGGAGCTGTTTTTT. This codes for CASSPDYPTGELFF.

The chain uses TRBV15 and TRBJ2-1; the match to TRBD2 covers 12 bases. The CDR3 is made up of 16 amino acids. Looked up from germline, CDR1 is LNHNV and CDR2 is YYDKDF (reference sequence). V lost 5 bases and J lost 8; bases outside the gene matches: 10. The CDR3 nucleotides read TGTGCCACCAGCTTCCCGACTAGCGGGAGTATCGATGAGCAGTTCTTC. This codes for CATSFPTSGSIDEQFF. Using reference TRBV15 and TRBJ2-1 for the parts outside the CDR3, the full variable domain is DAMVIQNPRYQVTQFGKPVTLSCSQTLNHNVMYWYQQKSSQAPKLLFHYYDKDFNNEADTPDNFQSRRPNTSFCFLDIRSPGLGDTAMYLCATSFPTSGSIDEQFFGPGTRLTVL.

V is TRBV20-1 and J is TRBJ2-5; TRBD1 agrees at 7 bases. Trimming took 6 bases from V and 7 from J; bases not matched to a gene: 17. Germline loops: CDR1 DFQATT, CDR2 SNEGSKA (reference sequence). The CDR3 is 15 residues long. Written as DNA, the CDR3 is TGCAGTGCCACCCACCCCGAGGGGGCAGACGGGACCCAGTACTTC. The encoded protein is CSATHPEGADGTQYF.

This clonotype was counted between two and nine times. The CDR3 DNA sequence: TGTGCCAGCTCGGGGGTCTCTGGGGCCAACGTCCTGACTTTC. Translated: CASSGVSGANVLTF. J is TRBJ2-6 and V is TRBV9, with D possibly being TRBD2 (6 bases). This CDR3 has 14 residues. The germline gives CDR1 SGDLS, CDR2 YYNGEE. Trimming shortened V by 7 bases and J by 0 bases, and 8 bases separated the two germline ends.

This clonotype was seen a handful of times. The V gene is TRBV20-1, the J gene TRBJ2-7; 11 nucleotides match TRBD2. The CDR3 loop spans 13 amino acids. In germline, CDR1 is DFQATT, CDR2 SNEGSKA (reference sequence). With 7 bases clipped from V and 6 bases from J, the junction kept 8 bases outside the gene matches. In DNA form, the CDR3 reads TGCAGTGTAAGGGAACTAGCGGGAGCCGAGCAGTACTTC. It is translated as CSVRELAGAEQYF.

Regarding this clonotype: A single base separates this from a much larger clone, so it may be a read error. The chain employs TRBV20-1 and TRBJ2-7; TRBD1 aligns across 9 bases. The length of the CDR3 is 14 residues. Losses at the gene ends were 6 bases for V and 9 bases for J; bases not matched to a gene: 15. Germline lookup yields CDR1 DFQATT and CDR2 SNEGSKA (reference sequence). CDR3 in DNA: TGCAGTGCACCGGGACAGGGTGATTCCGACGGGCAGTACTTC. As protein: CSAPGQGDSDGQYF.

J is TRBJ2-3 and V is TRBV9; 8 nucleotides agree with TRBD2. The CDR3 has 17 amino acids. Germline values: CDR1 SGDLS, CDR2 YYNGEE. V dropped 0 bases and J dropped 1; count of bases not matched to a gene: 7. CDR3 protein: CASSVATRGAGTDTQYF. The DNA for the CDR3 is TGTGCCAGCAGCGTAGCTACGCGGGGGGCCGGCACAGATACGCAGTATTTT.

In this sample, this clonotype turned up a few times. The CDR3 DNA sequence: TGTGCCAGCATGGGAGACAGGGGCGGAAACGAGCAGTACTTC. Its protein product is CASMGDRGGNEQYF. This chain uses TRBV25-1 with TRBJ2-7; 8 positions match TRBD1. The CDR3 has 14 amino acids. Trimming at V came to 7 bases and at J to 5 bases, leaving 10 bases not matched to a gene. In germline, CDR1 is MGHDK, CDR2 SYGVNS.

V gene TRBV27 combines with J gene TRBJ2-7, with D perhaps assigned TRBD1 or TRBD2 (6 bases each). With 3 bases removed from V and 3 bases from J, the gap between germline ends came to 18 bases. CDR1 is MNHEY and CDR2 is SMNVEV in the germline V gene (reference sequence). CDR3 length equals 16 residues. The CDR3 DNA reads TGTGCCAGCAGTTTTAAGGGGGGAGAAGATGGCTACGAGCAGTACTTC. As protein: CASSFKGGEDGYEQYF.

Here the CDR3 reads CSAGGASNQPQHF. Written as DNA, the CDR3 is TGCAGTGCTGGGGGGGCGAGCAATCAGCCCCAGCATTTT. V usage is TRBV20-1 and J usage is TRBJ1-5; the D gene is possibly TRBD1 (6 bases). CDR1 is DFQATT and CDR2 is SNEGSKA in the germline V gene (reference sequence). This CDR3 has 13 amino acids. V gave up 5 bases and J gave up 1 base, with 9 bases separating them.

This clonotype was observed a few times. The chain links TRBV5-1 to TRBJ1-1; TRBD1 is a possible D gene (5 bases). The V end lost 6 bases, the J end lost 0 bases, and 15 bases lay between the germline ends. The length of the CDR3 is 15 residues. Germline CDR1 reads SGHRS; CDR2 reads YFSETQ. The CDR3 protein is CASTGGLNMNTEAFF. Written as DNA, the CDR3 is TGCGCCAGCACCGGGGGGTTGAACATGAACACTGAAGCTTTCTTT.

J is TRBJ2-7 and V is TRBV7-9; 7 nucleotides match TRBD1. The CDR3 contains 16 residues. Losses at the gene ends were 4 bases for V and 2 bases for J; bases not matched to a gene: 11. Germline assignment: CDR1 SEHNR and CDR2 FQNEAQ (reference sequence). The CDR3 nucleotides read TGTGCCAGCAGCTCCCGACAGGGCCCGGGCACCTACGAGCAGTACTTC. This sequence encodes CASSSRQGPGTYEQYF.

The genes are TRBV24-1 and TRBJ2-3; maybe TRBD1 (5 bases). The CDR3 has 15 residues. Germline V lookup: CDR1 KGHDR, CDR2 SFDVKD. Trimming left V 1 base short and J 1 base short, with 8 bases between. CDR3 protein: CATSDLQDRTDTQYF. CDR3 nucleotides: TGTGCCACCAGTGATTTACAGGACCGCACAGATACGCAGTATTTT.

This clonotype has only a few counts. The CDR3 DNA reads TGCAGTGCCGGCGACTTAGCGACGGATGAGCAGTTCTTC. This gives the protein CSAGDLATDEQFF. The rearrangement links TRBV20-1 to TRBJ2-1; a possible D gene is TRBD2 (5 bases). CDR1 DFQATT and CDR2 SNEGSKA come from the germline V gene (reference sequence). CDR3 size: 13 residues. Trimming removed 6 bases from V and 8 bases from J, with 17 bases in between.

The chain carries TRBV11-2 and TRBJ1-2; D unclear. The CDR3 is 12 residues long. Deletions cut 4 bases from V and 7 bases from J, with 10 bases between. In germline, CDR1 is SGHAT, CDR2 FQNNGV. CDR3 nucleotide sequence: TGTGCCAGCAGCTCAGAGATGAGTGGCTACACCTTC. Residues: CASSSEMSGYTF.